This T cell receptor (beta chain) stems from a study of CD8+CD57+ T cells in acquired aplastic anemia. Using genomic DNA as the template, TCR beta VDJ and CDR3 profiling was carried out. TCRdb reanalysed the reads using MiXCR and keeps one entry per CDR3 protein. The sample lists approximately 180,000 distinct CDR3 sequences; roughly 50% were seen once. Whoever was chosen for sequencing had shown CD8+CD57+ cell expansion by flow cytometry. CDR1 is MNHGY and CDR2 is SVAAGI in the germline V gene. This CDR3 comprises 15 residues. V gave up 5 bases and J gave up 10 bases; unmatched junction bases: 11. The sequence was collected from a human donor with aplastic anemia. The V and J genes are TRBV6-9 and TRBJ2-1; 10 positions agree with TRBD2. The sample was sorted CD4+, CD8+, or CD8+CD57+ T cells (not recorded which) from PBMCs. Here the CDR3 reads CASSAPSGSQSEQFF. The CDR3 DNA sequence: TGTGCCAGCAGTGCCCCTAGCGGGAGTCAAAGCGAGCAGTTCTTC.